Presented here are 26 T cell receptor beta chains from one specimen sequenced in a study of T cell responses to AZD1222 COVID-19 vaccine. Here immunoSEQ multiplex PCR was the method, and the copy in TCRdb shows in-frame clones only, minus some. The sample holds over 150,000 clones, 88% seen once. Material: peripheral blood, obtained on day 0 of AZD1222 vaccination. These receptors all come from an adult in good health.

The chain is built from TRBV11-2 and TRBJ1-5; possibly TRBD1 for D (6 bases). Trimming stripped 1 base from V and 5 bases from J, with 12 bases between. This CDR3 is built from 15 residues. Germline V gene sequence: CDR1 SGHAT, CDR2 FQNNGV. The CDR3 protein is CASSLGRGWDQPQHF. The CDR3 bases are TGTGCCAGCAGCTTAGGCAGGGGCTGGGATCAGCCCCAGCATTTT.

This chain joins TRBV5-6 and TRBJ2-5, with a weak D call TRBD2 (6 bases). Germline CDR1 reads SGHDT; CDR2 reads YYEEEE. Trimming took 4 bases from V and 5 from J, leaving 15 bases between them. The CDR3 has 14 amino acids. The CDR3 bases are TGTGCCAGCAGCCCCGGGGGACTTTGGGAGACCCAGTACTTC. The encoded protein is CASSPGGLWETQYF.

The chain is built from TRBV10-1 and TRBJ2-2; D is perhaps TRBD1 (6 bases). From germline, CDR1 is WNHNN and CDR2 SYGVQD (reference sequence). V was trimmed by 10 bases and J by 0 bases, leaving 15 bases between them. The CDR3 consists of 15 residues. CDR3 DNA sequence: TGCGCCACCTCCGACAGGCCACCGAACACCGGGGAGCTGTTTTTT. Amino acids: CATSDRPPNTGELFF.

V gene TRBV5-1 combines with J gene TRBJ2-3; weak D call: TRBD1 (6 bases). The ends were cut back, 2 bases at V and 3 bases at J, with 16 bases in the middle. Germline CDR1 SGHRS, CDR2 YFSETQ. The CDR3 is 16 amino acids. The CDR3 coding sequence is TGCGCCAGCAGCTTAGAGGGGATGACAGGTACAGATACGCAGTATTTT. It encodes CASSLEGMTGTDTQYF.

The V and J genes are TRBV7-2 and TRBJ2-5; TRBD2 might be the D (6 bases). CDR1 and CDR2 (germline): SGHTA, FQGNSA. The CDR3 length is 16 residues. V was trimmed by 5 bases and J by 2 bases, leaving 18 bases between them. Written as DNA, the CDR3 is TGTGCCAGCAGCCCGGGAGCGTCCCTGACGCAAGAGACCCAGTACTTC. Translating gives CASSPGASLTQETQYF.

This chain links TRBV6-6 with TRBJ1-1; D is unclear. The CDR3 sequence is 17 residues long. Per the germline V gene, CDR1 is MNHNY and CDR2 is SVGAGI (reference sequence). The V end was cut by 5 bases, the J end by 1 base, with 20 bases between. CDR3 nucleotide sequence: TGTGCCAGCAGTCGTATGTCGGCAGGCTTTAGGAACACTGAAGCTTTCTTT. Translated, it gives CASSRMSAGFRNTEAFF.

V usage is TRBV19 and J usage is TRBJ1-3; D is unresolved. Germline lookup yields CDR1 LNHDA and CDR2 SQIVND (reference sequence). The CDR3 is made up of 15 amino acids. The V end was cut by 2 bases, the J end by 0 bases, with 8 bases between. CDR3 amino acids: CASSILGSSGNTIYF. In DNA, the CDR3 is TGTGCCAGTAGTATATTGGGATCCTCTGGAAACACCATATATTTT.

The rearrangement joins TRBV6-1 to TRBJ2-3; D is ambiguous. The CDR3 is made up of 16 amino acids. Trimming took 4 bases from V and 5 from J, leaving 19 bases between them. CDR1 MNHNS and CDR2 SASEGT come from the germline V gene. The CDR3 is CASSASSGSLVDTQYF. The CDR3 DNA reads TGTGCCAGCAGTGCGAGCTCCGGGTCCCTCGTAGATACGCAGTATTTT.

The CDR3 is CASSLGPEKLFF. For the CDR3, the DNA is TGTGCCAGCAGTTTAGGCCCGGAAAAACTGTTTTTT. This rearrangement joins TRBV12-3 or TRBV12-4 to TRBJ1-4; unclear D gene. V was pared by 1 base and J by 8 bases, with 5 bases between. The CDR3 is 12 residues long.

The chain is built from TRBV19 and TRBJ2-5; either TRBD1 or TRBD2 may supply D (5 bases each). V was trimmed by 1 base and J by 5 bases, leaving 14 bases between them. CDR1 is LNHDA, CDR2 SQIVND, per germline (reference sequence). The CDR3 length is 15 residues. This CDR3 is CASSIGGTQGETQYF. CDR3 nucleotide sequence: TGTGCCAGTAGTATAGGGGGGACCCAAGGCGAGACCCAGTACTTC. The whole variable domain, filled in from reference TRBV19 and TRBJ2-5, reads DGGITQSPKYLFRKEGQNVTLSCEQNLNHDAMYWYRQDPGQGLRLIYYSQIVNDFQKGDIAEGYSVSREKKESFPLTVTSAQKNPTAFYLCASSIGGTQGETQYFGPGTRLLVL.

The chain combines TRBV10-3 with TRBJ1-2; D gene unclear. V gave up 0 bases and J gave up 5 bases, with 10 bases separating them. The CDR3 loop spans 14 amino acids. The germline V gene encodes CDR1 ENHRY and CDR2 SYGVKD. As DNA, the CDR3 is TGTGCCATCAGTGAGTCGTCCGAAGCATATGGCTACACCTTC. This translates into CAISESSEAYGYTF.

This chain links TRBV11-2 with TRBJ1-5, with D maybe TRBD1 (6 bases). Germline V gene data show CDR1 as SGHAT and CDR2 as FQNNGV. V was clipped by 3 bases and J by 6 bases, with 12 bases between them. The CDR3 contains 14 residues. The CDR3 DNA reads TGTGCCAGCAGCTTGAACAGGGTGGGTCAGCCCCAGCATTTT. Encoded protein: CASSLNRVGQPQHF.

The chain links TRBV19 to TRBJ1-3; D ambiguous. The CDR3 consists of 13 residues. Trimming stripped 2 bases from V and 4 bases from J, with 6 bases between. Germline CDR1 LNHDA, CDR2 SQIVND (reference sequence). The CDR3, as DNA: TGTGCCAGTAGTATATCGGCGGGAAACACCATATATTTT. Amino acid sequence: CASSISAGNTIYF.

The chain couples TRBV27 to TRBJ2-7; D remains unclear. The V and J ends lost 7 bases and 1 base respectively, with 14 bases between them. The CDR3 is made up of 14 amino acids. Looked up from germline, CDR1 is MNHEY and CDR2 is SMNVEV (reference sequence). The CDR3 protein is CASKVRVQSYEQYF. The DNA of the CDR3 is TGTGCCAGCAAAGTCCGGGTGCAGTCCTACGAGCAGTACTTC.

The rearrangement uses TRBV28 and TRBJ1-1; a weak D match, TRBD1 (5 bases). The V end lost 6 bases, the J end lost 7 bases, and 15 bases lay between the germline ends. The CDR3 consists of 13 residues. CDR1 is MDHEN and CDR2 is SYDVKM in the germline V gene. In DNA, the CDR3 is TGTGCCAGCAGGATGAACCGGGACTTTGAAGCTTTCTTT. It yields the protein CASRMNRDFEAFF.

V is TRBV5-6 and J is TRBJ1-1, with 8 nucleotides matching TRBD1. The CDR3 sequence is 13 residues long. Germline V gene data show CDR1 as SGHDT and CDR2 as YYEEEE. V lost 1 base, J lost 6 bases, and 2 bases stayed unmatched. In DNA, the CDR3 is TGTGCCAGCAGCTTGCAGGGGGCCTCTGAAGCTTTCTTT. This sequence encodes CASSLQGASEAFF.

The chain has TRBV20-1 and TRBJ1-1; D is perhaps TRBD1 (6 bases). With 3 bases removed from V and 7 bases from J, the gap between germline ends came to 21 bases. The CDR3 runs 15 residues. Per the germline V gene, CDR1 is DFQATT and CDR2 is SNEGSKA (reference sequence). CDR3 region: CSASIPPGGLGEAFF. The CDR3 DNA follows: TGCAGTGCTAGTATCCCACCGGGGGGCCTGGGTGAAGCTTTCTTT.

This chain links TRBV19 with TRBJ1-2; D is undetermined. CDR1 and CDR2 (germline): LNHDA, SQIVND (reference sequence). The CDR3 is 16 residues long. Trimming took 1 base from V and 0 from J, leaving 12 bases between them. CDR3 nucleotides: TGTGCCAGTAGTATAGTCACACTCGGATCTAACTATGGCTACACCTTC. This translates into CASSIVTLGSNYGYTF.

The rearrangement joins TRBV25-1 to TRBJ2-1; D may be TRBD1 (6 bases). The CDR3 contains 12 residues. Per the germline V gene, CDR1 is MGHDK and CDR2 is SYGVNS. V was trimmed by 10 bases and J by 5 bases, leaving 12 bases between them. This CDR3 reads CATRGRDNEQFF. The CDR3 bases are TGTGCCACGAGGGGGAGAGACAATGAGCAGTTCTTC.

This clone was seen only a few times. V and J are TRBV7-2 and TRBJ2-7; no reliable D call. Deletions cut 1 base from V and 0 bases from J, with 10 bases between. This CDR3 is 15 amino acids long. The germline gives CDR1 SGHTA, CDR2 FQGNSA. The CDR3 loop is CASSLVHGNSYEQYF. Here the CDR3 DNA reads TGTGCCAGCAGCTTAGTGCATGGCAACTCCTACGAGCAGTACTTC.

The chain joins TRBV6-6 to TRBJ1-3; D remains unclear. Trimming stripped 6 bases from V and 0 bases from J, with 12 bases between. Looked up from germline, CDR1 is MNHNY and CDR2 is SVGAGI (reference sequence). The CDR3 has 15 residues. CDR3 protein: CASRFRQSSGNTIYF. The CDR3 coding sequence is TGTGCCAGCAGATTTCGGCAGAGCTCTGGAAACACCATATATTTT.

The chain is built from TRBV3-1 (or the pseudogene TRBV3-2) and TRBJ1-4; perhaps TRBD1 as D (5 bases). Germline V gives CDR1 LGHDT, CDR2 YNNKEL (reference sequence). Trimming shortened V by 4 bases and J by 7 bases, and 16 bases separated the two germline ends. The CDR3 is 15 amino acids. Here the CDR3 reads CASSPSGLGAEKLFF. The CDR3 DNA reads as TGTGCCAGCAGCCCCTCGGGCCTCGGGGCTGAAAAACTGTTTTTT.

The genes are TRBV20-1 and TRBJ1-2, with no clear D. The V end lost 5 bases, the J end lost 6 bases, and 10 bases lay between the germline ends. The CDR3 runs to 11 residues. Germline loops: CDR1 DFQATT, CDR2 SNEGSKA (reference sequence). The CDR3 reads CSARGVHGYTF. CDR3 DNA sequence: TGCAGTGCTCGGGGAGTTCATGGCTACACCTTC.

This chain links TRBV6-1 with TRBJ2-2; TRBD1 or TRBD2 may be the D gene (6 bases each). Germline CDR1 and CDR2: MNHNS and SASEGT. The ends were cut back, 4 bases at V and 0 bases at J, with 12 bases in the middle. CDR3 length equals 16 residues. The CDR3 DNA reads TGTGCCAGCAGTGGGGACACTAGCCCGAACACCGGGGAGCTGTTTTTT. Amino acids: CASSGDTSPNTGELFF.

This chain uses TRBV2 with TRBJ1-2, with D possibly TRBD1 on 6 matching bases. V lost 4 bases, J lost 2 bases, and 11 bases lay in between. This CDR3 has 14 amino acids. CDR1 is SNHLY, CDR2 FYNNEI, per germline. The CDR3 nucleotides are TGTGCCAGCAGTGGGGACATGGCCAACTATGGCTACACCTTC. Encoded protein: CASSGDMANYGYTF.

V usage is TRBV7-8 and J usage is TRBJ1-1; TRBD1 matches 9 bases. The germline CDR1 and CDR2 sequences are SGHVS and FQNEAQ. This CDR3 is 12 amino acids long. The V gene end was trimmed by 1 base and the J gene end by 11 bases; junction bases not matched to a gene: 2. This chain's CDR3 is CASSLEGQGAFF. For the CDR3, the DNA is TGTGCCAGCAGCTTAGAAGGACAGGGGGCTTTCTTT.